The 9 T cell receptor beta chains below were found in one sample sequenced in a study of shared clonotypes between healthy human individuals. This table comes from immunoSEQ multiplex PCR, and its TCRdb copy is limited to in-frame clones, with some not included. The profile shows roughly 500,000 clones, 70% to 80% of them singletons. Sequenced sample: PBMCs. Receptors were obtained from a woman aged 35 to 49 in good health. Some clones in this sample may be carry-over from other donors' samples.

The chain has TRBV6-5 and TRBJ1-5; D is unclear. This CDR3 has 13 amino acids. CDR1 is MNHEY, CDR2 SVGAGI, per germline. V dropped 4 bases and J dropped 6 bases, with 10 bases sitting between them. Here the CDR3 DNA reads TGTGCCAGCAGTTTAGAGGGATCTCAGCCCCAGCATTTT. Protein product: CASSLEGSQPQHF.

J is TRBJ1-5 and V is TRBV30; TRBD1 is a possible D gene (5 bases). This CDR3 region has 14 residues. V was shortened by 0 bases and J by 8 bases, with 14 bases between the two germline ends. Per the germline V gene, CDR1 is GTSNPN and CDR2 is SVGIG (reference sequence). CDR3 nucleotide sequence: TGTGCCTGGAGTGTAGGGACCCGGCTTGAGCCCCAGCATTTT. This gives the protein CAWSVGTRLEPQHF.

This clone appeared a single time. The chain combines TRBV28 with TRBJ2-7; D is unresolved. V was pared by 2 bases and J by 3 bases, with 8 bases between. The germline V gene has CDR1 MDHEN and CDR2 SYDVKM. This CDR3 is 13 amino acids long. The CDR3 DNA is TGTGCCAGCAGTTTAATGGCGGTCTACGAGCAGTACTTC. It is translated as CASSLMAVYEQYF. The variable domain in full, with the rest retrieved from reference TRBV28 and TRBJ2-7, is DVKVTQSSRYLVKRTGEKVFLECVQDMDHENMFWYRQDPGLGLRLIYFSYDVKMKEKGDIPEGYSVSREKKERFSLILESASTNQTSMYLCASSLMAVYEQYFGPGTRLTVT.

The chain has TRBV5-1 and TRBJ1-1; D gene uncertain. CDR1 and CDR2 from the germline V gene are SGHRS and YFSETQ. Between the trimmed V and J ends, which lost 0 bases and 5 bases, there was a span of 8 bases. This CDR3 is built from 13 residues. The CDR3: CASSLGQETEAFF. DNA for the CDR3: TGCGCCAGCAGCTTGGGGCAGGAGACTGAAGCTTTCTTT.

This chain links TRBV7-8 with TRBJ2-7; D possibly corresponds to TRBD1 (5 bases). Trimming removed 1 base at V and 4 bases at J, with 14 bases between. The CDR3 is made up of 15 amino acids. Looked up from germline, CDR1 is SGHVS and CDR2 is FQNEAQ. The CDR3 DNA sequence: TGTGCCAGCAGCTTAGTTACAGGAACGGATTACGAGCAGTACTTC. It codes for CASSLVTGTDYEQYF.

This clone turned up a few times. The V and J genes are TRBV2 and TRBJ1-1; D not resolved. The CDR3 contains 13 residues. CDR1 and CDR2 (germline): SNHLY, FYNNEI. V lost 6 bases and J lost 0, with 8 bases in between. The CDR3 region has the DNA TGTGCCAGCAGGGTACACCTGAACACTGAAGCTTTCTTT. It encodes CASRVHLNTEAFF.

The chain employs TRBV12-1 and TRBJ2-7; TRBD2, as called in the table, went unchecked against the DNA. TRBV12-1 is a pseudogene locus. This CDR3 has 16 residues. The CDR3 region has the DNA TGTGCCAGCAGCTCTACCCCAACCCGCCACCCCTACGAGCAGTACTTC. As protein: CASSSTPTRHPYEQYF.

The rearrangement uses TRBV27 and TRBJ2-2, with TRBD2 matching over 8 bases. V shed 2 bases, J shed 1 base, and the junction held 3 bases outside the gene matches. This CDR3 contains 16 residues. Germline values: CDR1 MNHEY, CDR2 SMNVEV (reference sequence). The chain's CDR3 is CASSLGREGNTGELFF. For the CDR3, the DNA is TGTGCCAGCAGTTTAGGTCGGGAGGGGAACACCGGGGAGCTGTTTTTT.

Points on this clone: A much larger clone differs by one base, so this may be a read error. The chain couples TRBV5-1 to TRBJ2-1; 12 nucleotides align to TRBD2. Germline CDR1 reads SGHRS; CDR2 reads YFSETQ. This CDR3 contains 17 residues. Trimming cost V 0 bases and J 0 bases; bases outside gene matches: 1. CDR3 region: CASSLETSGSSYNEQFF. CDR3 nucleotide sequence: TGCGCCAGCAGCTTGGAGACTAGCGGGAGCTCCTACAATGAGCAGTTCTTC.